The rows below give T cell receptor beta chains drawn from one sample of a study of T-cell memory formation after mild COVID-19. Each CDR3 protein is one row after TCRdb ran MiXCR on the 5' RACE reads. The top ten hold more than 20% of the sample, which has 250,000 or so distinct CDR3 sequences, 7.5% to 10% seen once. Material: PBMCs or a T cell subset sorted from them (not recorded which). The receptors stem from a man younger than 30 who had mild COVID-19 (a few samples of this study predate the infection). Cell type and time point are not known. Each CDR3 is given with its conserved first and last residue. D genes are given only for firm matches. Clone size is shown for a subset of rows, as once, few, many or a class of expanded clone.

d_gene,v_gene,abundance,j_gene,len,CDR3nt,CDR3aa
-,TRBV12-3/TRBV12-4,many,TRBJ1-3,12,TGTGCCAGCAGTCCAGGGGGAAACACCATATATTTT,CASSPGGNTIYF
-,TRBV12-3/TRBV12-4,few,TRBJ1-1,15,TGTGCCACCAGTCGAAGAGTGGGAGGGAACACTGAAGCTTTCTTT,CATSRRVGGNTEAFF
-,TRBV5-1,many,TRBJ2-1,14,TGCGCCAGCAGCTCTGAGGTACCTTCAGATGAGCAGTTCTTC,CASSSEVPSDEQFF
-,TRBV2,few,TRBJ2-5,15,TGTGCCAGCAGTGAAGGAGCTAGCGTCCCAGAGACCCAGTACTTC,CASSEGASVPETQYF
-,TRBV7-8,many,TRBJ1-6,15,TGTGCCAGCAGCCCGACACAGGGATACAATTCACCCCTCCACTTT,CASSPTQGYNSPLHF
-,TRBV13,few,TRBJ1-6,12,TGTGCCAGCGGGGGGAGCGGTTCACCCCTCCACTTT,CASGGSGSPLHF
-,TRBV6-5,few,TRBJ2-5,14,TGTGCCAGCAGTTACGAGGGGGGCGAAGAGACCCAGTACTTC,CASSYEGGEETQYF
TRBD1,TRBV7-9,-,TRBJ2-7,13,TGTGCCAGCCTTAAAGGGGGCGGCTACGAGCAGTACTTC,CASLKGGGYEQYF
-,TRBV28,few,TRBJ1-5,15,TGTGCCAGCAGTTTCCCACAGGGAGGCAATCAGCCCCAGCATTTT,CASSFPQGGNQPQHF
-,TRBV12-3/TRBV12-4,few,TRBJ2-1,16,TGTGCCAGCAGCACATCACCCCCGTATTACGGGAATGAGCAGTTCTTC,CASSTSPPYYGNEQFF
-,TRBV5-1,many,TRBJ2-3,14,TGCGCCAGCAGGAGTCGTAGCCCCCCAGATACGCAGTATTTT,CASRSRSPPDTQYF
TRBD1,TRBV4-2,many,TRBJ2-1,16,TGTGCCAGCAGCCAAGATCGGGACAGGGGTTACAATGAGCAGTTCTTC,CASSQDRDRGYNEQFF
TRBD1,TRBV20-1,few,TRBJ2-1,14,TGCAGTGCTAGGGGGACAGGGTCCTACAATGAGCAGTTCTTC,CSARGTGSYNEQFF
-,TRBV27,-,TRBJ2-4,15,TGTGCCAGCAGTCTGGTTCAGGAAGCCAAAAACATTCAGTACTTC,CASSLVQEAKNIQYF
-,TRBV25-1,few,TRBJ1-5,13,TGTGCCAGCAGTGAACAGATGGCGGAGCCCCAGCATTTT,CASSEQMAEPQHF
-,TRBV15,many,TRBJ2-1,13,TGTGCCACCAGCAGAGAGAACCACAATGAGCAGTTCTTC,CATSRENHNEQFF